The rows below give T cell receptor beta chains drawn from one sample of a study of cytomegalovirus exposure and HLA in healthy donors. Sequenced by immunoSEQ multiplex PCR; TCRdb stores in-frame clones only, minus some. The sample has tens of thousands of clones. The sequencing sample was made of PBMCs. The receptors derive from a woman aged 45 to 65 in good health and CMV-seropositive. Each CDR3 is given with its conserved first and last residue. The D gene is left open where the match is weak.

TRBJ2-7	TRBD2	TRBV29-1	TGCAGCGTTGTACAGACTAGCGGACGTGAGCAGTACTTC	CSVVQTSGREQYF
TRBJ1-1	-	TRBV4-2	TGTGCCAGCAGCCAAGATCCCGGCAGGGCTGAAGCTTTCTTT	CASSQDPGRAEAFF
TRBJ1-5	-	TRBV9	TGTGCCAGCAGCTTGACCCCGGGGCAGCCCCAGCATTTT	CASSLTPGQPQHF
TRBJ1-3	TRBD1	TRBV2	TGTGCCAGCAGTACCCGTGGAGGGACAGGGTCTGGAAACACCATATATTTT	CASSTRGGTGSGNTIYF
TRBJ2-2	TRBD2	TRBV5-1	TGCGCCAGCAGTCGCACTAGCGGGGCGAGTTACAACACCGGGGAGCTGTTTTTT	CASSRTSGASYNTGELFF
TRBJ2-1	-	TRBV5-1	TGCGCCAGCAGCTTTGGCTCTGCGACTGCCTCCAATGAGCAGTTCTTC	CASSFGSATASNEQFF
TRBJ1-4	TRBD1	TRBV7-2	TGTGCCAGCAGCCCGAGGACAGGCACTAATGAAAAACTGTTTTTT	CASSPRTGTNEKLFF
TRBJ2-7	TRBD1	TRBV9	TGTGCCAGCAGCGTGCTGGGACAGTCCTACGAGCAGTACTTC	CASSVLGQSYEQYF
TRBJ2-1	TRBD2	TRBV4-1	TGCGCCAGCAGCCAAGAAGAGCGGGAGGGCAGGCAGTTCTTC	CASSQEEREGRQFF
TRBJ2-6	-	TRBV7-9	TGTGCCAGCAGCTTACGGGGAAGTGGTGGGGCCAACGTCCTGACTTTC	CASSLRGSGGANVLTF
TRBJ1-1	-	TRBV19	TGTGCCAGTAGTATCAAGGGGGTGAGCACTGAAGCTTTCTTT	CASSIKGVSTEAFF
TRBJ1-4	-	TRBV30	TGTGCCTGGTACAGGGCAACTAATGAAAAACTGTTTTTT	CAWYRATNEKLFF
TRBJ1-4	-	TRBV7-9	TGTGCCAGCAGCGCGTCAACTAATGAAAAACTGTTTTTT	CASSASTNEKLFF
TRBJ2-7	-	TRBV7-2	TGTGCCAGCAGCTTGGGGGCCCTGACTAGCCCCTACGAGCAGTACTTC	CASSLGALTSPYEQYF
TRBJ1-1	TRBD1	TRBV27	TGTGCCAGCAGTTCCCCATTAGGGACAGGGGGCACTGAAGCTTTCTTT	CASSSPLGTGGTEAFF
TRBJ2-1	TRBD2	TRBV10-3	TGTGCCATCAGACGACTAGCGGGAGATGGGAATGAGCAGTTCTTC	CAIRRLAGDGNEQFF
TRBJ2-7	-	TRBV23-1	TGCGCCAGCAGTCCACAGGTTCCTCTGTACTTC	CASSPQVPLYF
TRBJ2-3	-	TRBV7-9	TGTGCCAGCAGCCCCCCGGGTCTTAGCACAGATACGCAGTATTTT	CASSPPGLSTDTQYF
TRBJ2-2	-	TRBV7-9	TGTGCCAGCAGCCCACCCCTAGGAGAGAACACCGGGGAGCTGTTTTTT	CASSPPLGENTGELFF
TRBJ1-1	-	TRBV5-6	TGTGCCAGCAGCCGACGGGAAGGAGCCACTGAAGCTTTCTTT	CASSRREGATEAFF
TRBJ2-3	TRBD2	TRBV27	TGTGCCAGCAGTCTCCAGAAACTAGCGGGTGGCACAGATACGCAGTATTTT	CASSLQKLAGGTDTQYF
TRBJ2-5	-	TRBV18	TGTGCCAGCTCACCATGGGACACGCCCCAAGAGACCCAGTACTTC	CASSPWDTPQETQYF